The table lists the clone carrying this TCR beta chain with many counts. TCRdb re-derived calls from the 5' RACE reads in MiXCR, one entry per CDR3 protein. The data hold about 26,000 distinct CDR3 sequences, with 4% to 4.5% observed a single time. This record belongs to a study of early T cells in non-severe SARS-CoV-2 infection. This CDR3 comprises 14 residues. Germline CDR1 and CDR2: MNHNS and SASEGT. V was trimmed by 2 bases and J by 2 bases, leaving 8 bases between them. V and J are TRBV6-1 and TRBJ2-3; D gene uncertain. The origin of this receptor is an adult who was a healthcare worker with PCR-confirmed SARS-CoV-2 infection or an uninfected control (not recorded which). The sequenced sample was whole blood. CDR3 bases: TGTGCCAGCAGTGAACGCGGCAACACAGATACGCAGTATTTT. Protein: CASSERGNTDTQYF.